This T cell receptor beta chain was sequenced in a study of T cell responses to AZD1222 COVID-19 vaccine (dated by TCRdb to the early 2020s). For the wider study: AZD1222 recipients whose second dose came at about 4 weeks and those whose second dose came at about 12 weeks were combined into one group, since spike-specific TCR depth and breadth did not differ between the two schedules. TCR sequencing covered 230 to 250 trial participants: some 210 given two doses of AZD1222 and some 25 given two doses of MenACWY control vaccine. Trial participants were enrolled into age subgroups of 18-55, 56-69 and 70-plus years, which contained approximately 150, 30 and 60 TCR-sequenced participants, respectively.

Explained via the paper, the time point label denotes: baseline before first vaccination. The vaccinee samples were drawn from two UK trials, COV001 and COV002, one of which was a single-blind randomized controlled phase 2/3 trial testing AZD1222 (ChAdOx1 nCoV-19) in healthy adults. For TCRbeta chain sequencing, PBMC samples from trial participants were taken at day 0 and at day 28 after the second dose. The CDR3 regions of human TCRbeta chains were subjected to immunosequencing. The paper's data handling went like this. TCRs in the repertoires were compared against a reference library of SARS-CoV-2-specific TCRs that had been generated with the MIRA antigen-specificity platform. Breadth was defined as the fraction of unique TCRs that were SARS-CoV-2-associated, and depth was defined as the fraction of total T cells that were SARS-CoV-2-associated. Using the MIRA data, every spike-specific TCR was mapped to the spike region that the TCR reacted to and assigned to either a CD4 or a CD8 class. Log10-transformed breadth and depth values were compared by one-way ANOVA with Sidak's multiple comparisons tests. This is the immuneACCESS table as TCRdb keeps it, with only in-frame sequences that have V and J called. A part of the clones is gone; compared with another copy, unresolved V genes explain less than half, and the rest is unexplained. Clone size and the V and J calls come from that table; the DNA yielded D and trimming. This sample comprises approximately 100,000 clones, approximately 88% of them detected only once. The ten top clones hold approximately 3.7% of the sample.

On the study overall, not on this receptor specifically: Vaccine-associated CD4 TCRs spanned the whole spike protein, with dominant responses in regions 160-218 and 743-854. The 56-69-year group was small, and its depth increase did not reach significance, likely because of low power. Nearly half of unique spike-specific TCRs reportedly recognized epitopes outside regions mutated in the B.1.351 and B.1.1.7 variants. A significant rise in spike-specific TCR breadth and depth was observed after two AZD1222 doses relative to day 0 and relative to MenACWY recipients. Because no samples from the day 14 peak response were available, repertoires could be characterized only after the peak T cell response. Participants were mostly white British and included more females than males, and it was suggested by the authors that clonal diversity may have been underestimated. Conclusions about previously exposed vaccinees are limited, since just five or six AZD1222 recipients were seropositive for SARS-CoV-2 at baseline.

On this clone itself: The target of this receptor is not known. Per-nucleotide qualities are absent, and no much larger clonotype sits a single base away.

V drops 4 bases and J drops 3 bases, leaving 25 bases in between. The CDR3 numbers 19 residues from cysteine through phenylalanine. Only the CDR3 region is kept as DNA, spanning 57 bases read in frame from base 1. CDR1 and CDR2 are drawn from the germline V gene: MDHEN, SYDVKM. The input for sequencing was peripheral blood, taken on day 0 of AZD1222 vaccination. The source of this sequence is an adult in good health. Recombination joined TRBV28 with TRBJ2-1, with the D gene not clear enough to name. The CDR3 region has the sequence CASSSPISQRSILYNEQFF. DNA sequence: TGTGCCAGCAGTTCACCGATTAGCCAGAGGTCAATACTCTACAATGAGCAGTTCTTC.